This T cell receptor (beta chain) was identified during a study of blood T cell repertoires in COVID-19. The authors' processing: Using reference gene primer amplification, nucleated cell counts were estimated. Libraries were prepared by immunoSEQ multiplex PCR; TCRdb keeps only in-frame clonotypes and omits some of them. For V, J and clone size, that table is used; D and trimming come from the DNA. This sample has a few hundred thousand clones, with around 87% found just once. In this sample, this clone turned up a few times. The origin of this receptor is a woman aged 45-65 years with acute or convalescent COVID-19. The specimen was peripheral blood.

The DNA for the CDR3 is TGTGCCAGCAGCCTACCGACAGGCTCTGGCTACACCTTC. Its translation is CASSLPTGSGYTF. The genes are TRBV13 and TRBJ1-2; weak D call: TRBD1 (6 bases). The CDR3 is made up of 13 amino acids. Trimming stripped 5 bases from V and 7 bases from J, with 14 bases between. Looked up from germline, CDR1 is PRHDT and CDR2 is FYEKMQ (reference sequence).